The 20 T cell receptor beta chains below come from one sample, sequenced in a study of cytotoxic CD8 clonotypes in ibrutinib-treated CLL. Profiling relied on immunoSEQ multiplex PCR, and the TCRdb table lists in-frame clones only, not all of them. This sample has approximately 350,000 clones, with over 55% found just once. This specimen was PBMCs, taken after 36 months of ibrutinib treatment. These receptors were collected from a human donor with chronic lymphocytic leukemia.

The CDR3 DNA sequence: TGTGCCAGCAGCCCTAATGAAAAACTGTTTTTT. It is translated as CASSPNEKLFF. The rearrangement joins TRBV11-2 to TRBJ1-4; no clear D. V was clipped by 5 bases and J by 3 bases, with 1 base between them. The CDR3 is made up of 11 amino acids. Per the germline V gene, CDR1 is SGHAT and CDR2 is FQNNGV.

Written as DNA, the CDR3 is TGTGCCAGCAGCCCAGTGGGGGGCCAGCCCCAGCATTTT. Protein sequence: CASSPVGGQPQHF. The chain recombines TRBV11-2 with TRBJ1-5; a weak D match, TRBD1 (6 bases). V lost 5 bases and J lost 7, with 12 bases in between. Germline-derived CDR1 and CDR2 are SGHAT and FQNNGV. This CDR3 is 13 amino acids long.

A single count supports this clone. The CDR3 DNA sequence: TGCGCCAGCAGCCCCGACGCAAGGGGGGGGAACTATGGCTACACCTTC. This codes for CASSPDARGGNYGYTF. The chain links TRBV4-3 to TRBJ1-2; D might be TRBD1 (6 bases). Deletions cut 4 bases from V and 2 bases from J, with 17 bases between. CDR3 length: 16 amino acids. Germline CDR1 LGHNA, CDR2 YSLEER.

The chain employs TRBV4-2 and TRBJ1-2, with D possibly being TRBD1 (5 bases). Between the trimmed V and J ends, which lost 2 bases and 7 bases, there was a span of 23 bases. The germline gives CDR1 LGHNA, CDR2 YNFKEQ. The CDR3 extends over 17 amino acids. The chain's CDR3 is CASSQQGILQELSGYTF. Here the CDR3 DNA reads TGTGCCAGCAGCCAACAAGGAATCCTACAGGAATTGTCTGGCTACACCTTC.

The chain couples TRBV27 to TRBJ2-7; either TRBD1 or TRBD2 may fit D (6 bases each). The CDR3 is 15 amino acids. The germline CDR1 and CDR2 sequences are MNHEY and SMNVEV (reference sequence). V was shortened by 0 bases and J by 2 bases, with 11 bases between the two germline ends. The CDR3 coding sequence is TGTGCCAGCAGTTTATCATGGGGGGCGGCCTACGAGCAGTACTTC. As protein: CASSLSWGAAYEQYF.

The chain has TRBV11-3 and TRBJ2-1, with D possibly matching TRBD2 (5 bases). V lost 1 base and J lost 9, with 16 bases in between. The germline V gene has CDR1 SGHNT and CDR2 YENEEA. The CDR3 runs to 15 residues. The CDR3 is CASSLAWTEPGEQFF. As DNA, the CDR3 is TGTGCCAGCAGCTTAGCCTGGACTGAGCCAGGTGAGCAGTTCTTC.

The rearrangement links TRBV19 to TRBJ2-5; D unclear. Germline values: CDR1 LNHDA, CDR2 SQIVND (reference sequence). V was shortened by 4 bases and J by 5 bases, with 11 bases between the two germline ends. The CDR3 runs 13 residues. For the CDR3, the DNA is TGTGCCAGTAGTAGCCTAGGGTCGGAGACCCAGTACTTC. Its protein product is CASSSLGSETQYF.

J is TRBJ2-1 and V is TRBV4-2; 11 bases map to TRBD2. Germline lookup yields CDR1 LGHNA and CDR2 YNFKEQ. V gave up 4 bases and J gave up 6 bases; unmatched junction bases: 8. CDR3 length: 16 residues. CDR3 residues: CASSRDSGGAGNEQFF. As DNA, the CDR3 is TGTGCCAGCAGCCGGGATAGCGGGGGGGCCGGCAATGAGCAGTTCTTC.

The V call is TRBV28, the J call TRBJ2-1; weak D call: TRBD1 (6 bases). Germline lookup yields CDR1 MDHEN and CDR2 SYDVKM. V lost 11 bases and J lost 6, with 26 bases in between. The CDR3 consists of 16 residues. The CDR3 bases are TGTGCCGTCCGAGGACCGGGACAAAGAAACTTCAATGAGCAGTTCTTC. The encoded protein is CAVRGPGQRNFNEQFF.

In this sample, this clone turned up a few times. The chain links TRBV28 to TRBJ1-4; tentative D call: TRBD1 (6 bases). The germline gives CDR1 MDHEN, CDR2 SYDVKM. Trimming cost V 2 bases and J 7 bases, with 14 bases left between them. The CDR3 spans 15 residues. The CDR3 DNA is TGTGCCAGCAGTTTACGCAGGGGAAGTCGTGAAAAACTGTTTTTT. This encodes CASSLRRGSREKLFF.

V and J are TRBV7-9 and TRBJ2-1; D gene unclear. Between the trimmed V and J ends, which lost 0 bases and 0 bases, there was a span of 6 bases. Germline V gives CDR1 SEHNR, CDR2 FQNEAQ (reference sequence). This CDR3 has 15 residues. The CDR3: CASSLAGSSYNEQFF. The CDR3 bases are TGTGCCAGCAGCTTAGCAGGTAGCTCCTACAATGAGCAGTTCTTC.

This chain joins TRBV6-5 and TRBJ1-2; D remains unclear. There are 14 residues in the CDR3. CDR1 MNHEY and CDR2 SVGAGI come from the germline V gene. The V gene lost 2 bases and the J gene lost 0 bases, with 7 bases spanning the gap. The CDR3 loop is CASSYTGANYGYTF. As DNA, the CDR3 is TGTGCCAGCAGTTACACTGGTGCTAACTATGGCTACACCTTC.

The chain's CDR3 is CSVEVVSRSYNEQFF. Written as DNA, the CDR3 is TGCAGCGTTGAAGTCGTTTCCCGGTCCTACAATGAGCAGTTCTTC. The chain carries TRBV29-1 and TRBJ2-1; D not resolved. Looked up from germline, CDR1 is SQVTM and CDR2 is ANQGSEA. The CDR3 is made up of 15 amino acids. V was clipped by 1 base and J by 1 base, with 11 bases between them.

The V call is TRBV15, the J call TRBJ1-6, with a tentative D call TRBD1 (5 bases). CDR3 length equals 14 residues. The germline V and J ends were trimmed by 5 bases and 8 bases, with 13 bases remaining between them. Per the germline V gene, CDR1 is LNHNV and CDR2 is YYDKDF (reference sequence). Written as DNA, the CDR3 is TGTGCCACCAGCGGAGGCGGGGGTCATTCACCCCTCCACTTT. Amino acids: CATSGGGGHSPLHF.

The chain's CDR3 is CASSPGGTGLETQYF. CDR3 nucleotide sequence: TGTGCCAGCAGCCCGGGGGGGACAGGGTTGGAGACCCAGTACTTC. The chain has TRBV7-9 and TRBJ2-5, with D perhaps TRBD1 (9 bases). This CDR3 is 15 amino acids long. The germline V gene encodes CDR1 SEHNR and CDR2 FQNEAQ (reference sequence). With 5 bases removed from V and 5 bases from J, the gap between germline ends came to 18 bases. Full variable domain (missing parts from reference TRBV7-9 and TRBJ2-5): DTGVSQNPRHKITKRGQNVTFRCDPISEHNRLYWYRQTLGQGPEFLTYFQNEAQLEKSRLLSDRFSAERPKGSFSTLEIQRTEQGDSAMYLCASSPGGTGLETQYFGPGTRLLVL.

This CDR3 is CAISRSSGANVLTF. The CDR3 nucleotides are TGTGCCATCAGCCGGAGCTCTGGGGCCAACGTCCTGACTTTC. V and J are TRBV10-3 and TRBJ2-6; no definite D call. The CDR3 is 14 residues long. V was cut by 6 bases and J by 0 bases, with 6 bases left in between. The germline gives CDR1 ENHRY, CDR2 SYGVKD.

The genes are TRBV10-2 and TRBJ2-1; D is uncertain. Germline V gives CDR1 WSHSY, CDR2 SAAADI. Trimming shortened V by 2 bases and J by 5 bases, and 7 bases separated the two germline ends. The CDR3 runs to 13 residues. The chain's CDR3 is CASSEIRDNEQFF. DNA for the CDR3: TGCGCCAGCAGTGAGATACGGGACAATGAGCAGTTCTTC.

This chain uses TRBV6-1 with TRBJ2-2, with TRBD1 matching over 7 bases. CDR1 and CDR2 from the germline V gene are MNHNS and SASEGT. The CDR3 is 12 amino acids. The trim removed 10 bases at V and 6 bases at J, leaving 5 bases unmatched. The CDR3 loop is CATDTGAGELFF. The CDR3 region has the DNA TGTGCCACCGACACAGGGGCCGGGGAGCTGTTTTTT.

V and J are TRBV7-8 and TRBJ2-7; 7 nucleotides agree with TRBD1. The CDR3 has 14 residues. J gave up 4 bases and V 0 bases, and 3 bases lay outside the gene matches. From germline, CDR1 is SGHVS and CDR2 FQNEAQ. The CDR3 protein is CASSLATGSYEQYF. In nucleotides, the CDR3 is TGTGCCAGCAGCTTAGCGACAGGGAGTTACGAGCAGTACTTC.

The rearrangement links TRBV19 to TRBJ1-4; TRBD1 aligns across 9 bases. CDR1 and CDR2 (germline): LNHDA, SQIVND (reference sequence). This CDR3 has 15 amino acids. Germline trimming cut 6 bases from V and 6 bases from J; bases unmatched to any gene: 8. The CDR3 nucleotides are TGTGCCAGTAGACTTAGTGGGACAGGGCATGAAAAACTGTTTTTT. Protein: CASRLSGTGHEKLFF.